These T cell receptor beta chains were read from a single sample in a study of cytomegalovirus exposure and HLA in healthy donors. The table came from immunoSEQ multiplex PCR; TCRdb's copy has only in-frame clones and leaves some out. The repertoire holds approximately 170,000 clones, with around three quarters as singletons. Material: PBMCs. Receptors originate from a woman under 40 in good health and CMV-seropositive. Both conserved end residues are part of each CDR3. A D gene is named only where the DNA matches it firmly. Part of the rows lack a size; the others show once, few, many or a class for expanded clones.

D: NA; V: TRBV30; size: NA; J: TRBJ1-3; DNA: TGTGCCTGGAGTTGGGAGGCCGGAAACACCATATATTTT; CDR3: CAWSWEAGNTIYF
D: TRBD1; V: TRBV18; size: NA; J: TRBJ1-2; DNA: TGTGCCAGCTCGCCGGGACAGAGACCTTATGGCTACACCTTC; CDR3: CASSPGQRPYGYTF
D: NA; V: TRBV6-1; size: NA; J: TRBJ1-1; DNA: TGTGCCAGCAGCTATAAACAGCCCTTGAACACTGAAGCTTTCTTT; CDR3: CASSYKQPLNTEAFF
D: NA; V: TRBV7-9; size: NA; J: TRBJ1-4; DNA: TGTGCCAGCAGCTTAAGCAGGCAGTCTGAAAAACTGTTTTTT; CDR3: CASSLSRQSEKLFF
D: NA; V: TRBV5-4; size: NA; J: TRBJ1-1; DNA: TGTGCCAGCAGCTTTCAAGGGGTTCGGGACACTGAAGCTTTCTTT; CDR3: CASSFQGVRDTEAFF
D: TRBD1; V: TRBV13; size: once; J: TRBJ2-5; DNA: TGTGCCAGCAGCAGCTACCCCCGGGACAGGGAGCAAGAGACCCAGTACTTC; CDR3: CASSSYPRDREQETQYF
D: TRBD1; V: TRBV18; size: NA; J: TRBJ1-2; DNA: TGTGCCAGCTCATCCCGGACAGGGCAAGCGCGGGCTCGGGATTATGGCTACACCTTC; CDR3: CASSSRTGQARARDYGYTF
D: NA; V: TRBV7-9; size: once; J: TRBJ1-1; DNA: TGTTCCAGCAGCTTAGCCTGGGCCACTGAAGCTTTCTTT; CDR3: CSSSLAWATEAFF
D: TRBD2; V: TRBV9; size: NA; J: TRBJ2-5; DNA: TGTGCCAGCAGCGTATCTAGCGGGAGTTCCGAGACCCAGTACTTC; CDR3: CASSVSSGSSETQYF
D: TRBD1; V: TRBV18; size: NA; J: TRBJ2-3; DNA: TGTGCCAGCTCTTCCGGGACAGGGGGCGATACGCAGTATTTT; CDR3: CASSSGTGGDTQYF
D: NA; V: TRBV6-1; size: NA; J: TRBJ2-3; DNA: TGTGCCAGCAGTGAGACTACAGATACGCAGTATTTT; CDR3: CASSETTDTQYF
D: NA; V: TRBV6-5; size: NA; J: TRBJ1-4; DNA: TGTGCCAGCAGCCAGAACGGAGGAACTAATGAAAAACTGTTTTTT; CDR3: CASSQNGGTNEKLFF
D: NA; V: TRBV9; size: few; J: TRBJ2-2; DNA: TGTGCCAGCAGCACACCAACAGGGGAGGTAAACACCGGGGAGCTGTTTTTT; CDR3: CASSTPTGEVNTGELFF
D: NA; V: TRBV4-1; size: once; J: TRBJ1-6; DNA: TGCGCCAGCACCCAAGAACCCAGCGAAGCTTATAATTCACCCCTCCACTTT; CDR3: CASTQEPSEAYNSPLHF
D: TRBD2; V: TRBV19; size: NA; J: TRBJ2-1; DNA: TGTGCCATCCGAGACCAGCGGGAGGGATACAATGAGCAGTTCTTC; CDR3: CAIRDQREGYNEQFF
D: NA; V: TRBV15; size: once; J: TRBJ1-1; DNA: TGTGCCACCAGCAGAGACTCCCCGGCTTTCTTT; CDR3: CATSRDSPAFF
D: NA; V: TRBV14; size: NA; J: TRBJ2-3; DNA: TGTGCCAGCAGCCAAGATTGGAGGAGGGCCGATACGCAGTATTTT; CDR3: CASSQDWRRADTQYF
D: NA; V: TRBV6-1; size: NA; J: TRBJ1-1; DNA: TGTGCCAGCAGTTTAAATAGGGGAACTGAAGCTTTCTTT; CDR3: CASSLNRGTEAFF
D: TRBD2; V: TRBV19; size: NA; J: TRBJ2-7; DNA: TGTGCCAGTAGTCACCGGACTAGCGGGAGGATTTCCGAGCAGTACTTC; CDR3: CASSHRTSGRISEQYF
D: TRBD1; V: TRBV6-5; size: NA; J: TRBJ2-4; DNA: TGTGCCAGCAGTTACTTAGGGGGCCTAGCCAAAAACATTCAGTACTTC; CDR3: CASSYLGGLAKNIQYF
D: TRBD1; V: TRBV5-1; size: NA; J: TRBJ1-5; DNA: TGCGCCAGCAGCCCCACAGGGGACGGTCAGCCCCAGCATTTT; CDR3: CASSPTGDGQPQHF
D: TRBD1; V: TRBV5-1; size: NA; J: TRBJ1-1; DNA: TGCGCCAGCAGCATAAACACAGGGGGCACTGAAGCTTTCTTT; CDR3: CASSINTGGTEAFF
D: NA; V: TRBV5-1; size: NA; J: TRBJ1-1; DNA: TGCGCCAGCAGCTTGCCAGGGCCGAACACTGAAGCTTTCTTT; CDR3: CASSLPGPNTEAFF
D: NA; V: TRBV5-5; size: NA; J: TRBJ1-4; DNA: TGTGCCAGCAGCCCCCCCTCGACTAATGAAAAACTGTTTTTT; CDR3: CASSPPSTNEKLFF
D: TRBD1; V: TRBV14; size: NA; J: TRBJ2-7; DNA: TGTGCCAGCAGCCAGACAGGGGGCGCGGTATACGAGCAGTACTTC; CDR3: CASSQTGGAVYEQYF
D: NA; V: TRBV5-1; size: once; J: TRBJ2-3; DNA: TGCGCCAGCAGCTTGGGGCGGGAAATAACCGGGACAGATACGCAGTATTTT; CDR3: CASSLGREITGTDTQYF
D: NA; V: TRBV12-5; size: NA; J: TRBJ2-7; DNA: TGTGCTAGCGGGGACTACGAGCAGTACTTC; CDR3: CASGDYEQYF
D: NA; V: TRBV7-9; size: once; J: TRBJ1-2; DNA: TGTGCCAGCAGCCAGCCGGAGGGAAGCTATGGCTACACCTTC; CDR3: CASSQPEGSYGYTF
D: TRBD1; V: TRBV4-3; size: NA; J: TRBJ1-6; DNA: TGCGCCAGCAGCCAAGCTTTCACCTTACACGGACAGGGGGTTGTCTATAATTCACCCCTCCACTTT; CDR3: CASSQAFTLHGQGVVYNSPLHF
D: TRBD1; V: TRBV27; size: NA; J: TRBJ1-2; DNA: TGTGCCAGCAGGTTTAACAGGGGCCCTAACATTAACTATGGCTACACCTTC; CDR3: CASRFNRGPNINYGYTF
D: NA; V: TRBV2; size: NA; J: TRBJ1-3; DNA: TGTGCCAGCAGCCCCTTGGGCCGGGCGGGTGGAAACACCATATATTTT; CDR3: CASSPLGRAGGNTIYF
D: NA; V: TRBV15; size: NA; J: TRBJ1-3; DNA: TGTGCCACCAGCAGAGATCTGGAGCTCTCTGGAAACACCATATATTTT; CDR3: CATSRDLELSGNTIYF
D: NA; V: TRBV15; size: NA; J: TRBJ1-1; DNA: TGTGCCACCAGCAGACCCCGGGACATCAACACTGAAGCTTTCTTT; CDR3: CATSRPRDINTEAFF
D: NA; V: TRBV4-1; size: once; J: TRBJ2-7; DNA: TGCGCCAGCAGCCCGGAAGGACACGCCGCCTTTGACGAGCAGTACTTC; CDR3: CASSPEGHAAFDEQYF
D: TRBD1; V: TRBV7-6; size: NA; J: TRBJ1-2; DNA: TGTGCCAGCAGCCCGCAGGGGGCATCGAGGGGCTACACCTTC; CDR3: CASSPQGASRGYTF
D: TRBD1; V: TRBV9; size: NA; J: TRBJ1-1; DNA: TGTGCCAGCAGCGTTGCGGACAGGGCGAACACTGAAGCTTTCTTT; CDR3: CASSVADRANTEAFF
D: TRBD1; V: TRBV19; size: NA; J: TRBJ1-2; DNA: TGTGCCAGTAGTATAGAGGGACAGGGAACTTATGGCTACACCTTC; CDR3: CASSIEGQGTYGYTF
D: NA; V: TRBV6-1; size: NA; J: TRBJ1-5; DNA: TGTGCCAGCAGTCCCGGACACCATAGCAATCAGCCCCAGCATTTT; CDR3: CASSPGHHSNQPQHF
D: TRBD1; V: TRBV7-2; size: NA; J: TRBJ1-2; DNA: TGTGCCAGCAGCCCCCGACAGGGGGCCTTTTTAAACTATGGCTACACCTTC; CDR3: CASSPRQGAFLNYGYTF
D: TRBD2; V: TRBV5-8; size: NA; J: TRBJ2-1; DNA: TGTGCCAGCAGCTTGGAACGGACTAGCGGGAGAGGCTACAATGAGCAGTTCTTC; CDR3: CASSLERTSGRGYNEQFF
D: NA; V: TRBV28; size: NA; J: TRBJ1-4; DNA: TGTGCCAGTCAGGGGTCGTTTCGAGAAAAACTGTTTTTT; CDR3: CASQGSFREKLFF
D: NA; V: TRBV29-1; size: once; J: TRBJ2-5; DNA: TGCAGCGTTGAGTTGACACAACAAGAGACCCAGTACTTC; CDR3: CSVELTQQETQYF
D: NA; V: TRBV29-1; size: NA; J: TRBJ1-2; DNA: TGCAGCGTTGCTTCGGGTCAAGGCTACACCTTC; CDR3: CSVASGQGYTF
D: TRBD1; V: TRBV30; size: NA; J: TRBJ1-6; DNA: TGTGCCTGGAACTACGGGACAGGGGTTAATTCACCCCTCCACTTT; CDR3: CAWNYGTGVNSPLHF
D: NA; V: TRBV10-1; size: NA; J: TRBJ2-7; DNA: TGCGCCAGCAGTAAGGACAGACTCGAGCAGTACTTC; CDR3: CASSKDRLEQYF
D: NA; V: TRBV5-1; size: few; J: TRBJ1-4; DNA: TGCGCCAGCAGCTTGTCTACCCGAGATGAAAAACTGTTTTTT; CDR3: CASSLSTRDEKLFF
D: TRBD2; V: TRBV10-3; size: NA; J: TRBJ2-7; DNA: TGTGCCATCAAGGCGGGGGACCTCTACGAGCAGTACTTC; CDR3: CAIKAGDLYEQYF
D: TRBD1; V: TRBV7-9; size: few; J: TRBJ2-5; DNA: TGTGCCAGCAGCTTACCGGGACAGGACGGTTGGGAGACCCAGTACTTC; CDR3: CASSLPGQDGWETQYF
D: NA; V: TRBV30; size: NA; J: TRBJ2-7; DNA: TGTGCCTGGGACAGGAGCGACTACGAGCAGTACTTC; CDR3: CAWDRSDYEQYF
D: NA; V: TRBV10-3; size: NA; J: TRBJ1-2; DNA: TGTGCCAGCCAGACTGGAGCTAACTATGGCTACACCTTC; CDR3: CASQTGANYGYTF
D: TRBD1; V: TRBV10-2; size: NA; J: TRBJ1-4; DNA: TGCGCCAGCGCAACAGGGGCGTCTAATGAAAAACTGTTTTTT; CDR3: CASATGASNEKLFF
D: TRBD2; V: TRBV7-2; size: few; J: TRBJ2-7; DNA: TGTGCCAGCAGCCCGACTAGCGGGCTATACGAGCAGTACTTC; CDR3: CASSPTSGLYEQYF
D: NA; V: TRBV2; size: NA; J: TRBJ1-6; DNA: TGTGCCAGCAGTGCGGCAGGGCCAAATTCACCCCTCCACTTT; CDR3: CASSAAGPNSPLHF
D: NA; V: TRBV2; size: NA; J: TRBJ1-4; DNA: TGTGCCAGCAGTAAACAGTCAACTAATGAAAAACTGTTTTTT; CDR3: CASSKQSTNEKLFF
D: TRBD1; V: TRBV19; size: NA; J: TRBJ2-4; DNA: TGTGCCAGTAGTAAACAGGGGATAGCCAAAAACATTCAGTACTTC; CDR3: CASSKQGIAKNIQYF
D: NA; V: TRBV2; size: NA; J: TRBJ2-7; DNA: TGTGCCAGCAGTGAACTAGGACAGCCATCCTACGAGCAGTACTTC; CDR3: CASSELGQPSYEQYF
D: NA; V: TRBV23-1; size: NA; J: TRBJ1-2; DNA: TGCGCCAGCAGTCAATCCAGGGGCTGGAGCTATGGCTACACCTTC; CDR3: CASSQSRGWSYGYTF
D: TRBD1; V: TRBV30; size: NA; J: TRBJ1-4; DNA: TGTGCCTGGAAAGGGACAGGGACGGAAAAACTGTTTTTT; CDR3: CAWKGTGTEKLFF
D: TRBD1; V: TRBV30; size: NA; J: TRBJ2-7; DNA: TGTGCCTTGTTTGGGGACAGTGTTCCCGAGCAGTACTTC; CDR3: CALFGDSVPEQYF
D: TRBD2; V: TRBV27; size: NA; J: TRBJ2-1; DNA: TGTGCCAGCAGTTTATTTGGCCACAGCGGGGTCTACAATGAGCAGTTCTTC; CDR3: CASSLFGHSGVYNEQFF